This record covers a single TCR beta chain. Its antigen is undetermined. The source of the sample is a study of OX40 agonist ivuxolimab in advanced cancers. For the study at large: Prior checkpoint blockade (anti-PD-1, anti-PD-L1 or anti-CTLA-4) was permitted; roughly 40% had it. Study results and caveats: Expanded peripheral T-cell antigen specificity went undetermined.

Using immunoSEQ multiplex PCR, the repertoire was profiled, and TCRdb retains in-frame clones only, with some absent. The sample has 77,000 or so clones; about 88% are singletons. This clonotype was obtained from an adult with an advanced solid tumor such as melanoma, head and neck, liver or kidney cancer. This specimen was CD4+ or CD8+ T cells sorted from blood, taken in a trial of the OX40 agonist ivuxolimab.

The CDR3, as DNA: TGTGCCAGCAGCTTGGGGGACAGCAGGGGGGGGCCCCAGCATTTT. Amino acid sequence: CASSLGDSRGGPQHF. The V call is TRBV5-8, the J call TRBJ1-5; 7 positions match TRBD1. Germline values: CDR1 SGHTS, CDR2 YDEGEE. The V segment lost 0 bases and the J segment 9 bases; nucleotides outside the gene matches: 9. The CDR3 spans 15 residues. Full variable domain (remainder filled in from reference TRBV5-8 and TRBJ1-5): EAGVTQSPTHLIKTRGQQATLRCSPISGHTSVYWYQQALGLGLQFLLWYDEGEERNRGNFPPRFSGRQFPNYSSELNVNALELEDSALYLCASSLGDSRGGPQHFGDGTRLSIL.